The entry that follows covers one T cell receptor (beta chain) sequence. How the authors handled the data: Nucleated cell counts were estimated from reference gene primer amplification. TCRdb keeps only in-frame clones here, not all; method: immunoSEQ multiplex PCR. V, J and clone size are those of that table, while D and trimming were read from the DNA. This table has about 100,000 clones, around nine tenths appearing once. The sample comes from a study of blood T cell repertoires in COVID-19. Background on the study: The United States, Italy and Spain were the sources of the acute and convalescent COVID-19 samples. PBMCs, B-cell-depleted T cells, or T cells were the source of the cDNA or gDNA that made up the material.

CDR3 length: 15 amino acids. Germline V lookup: CDR1 SGHTA, CDR2 FQGNSA. V was cut by 0 bases and J by 6 bases, with 9 bases left in between. The chain has TRBV7-2 and TRBJ1-6; TRBD1 might be the D (5 bases). This clonotype was sampled from a man older than 75 with acute or convalescent COVID-19. Sequenced sample: peripheral blood. CDR3 nucleotides: TGTGCCAGCAGCTTAGCGGGGCAGGGTAATTCACCCCTCCACTTT. It yields the protein CASSLAGQGNSPLHF.